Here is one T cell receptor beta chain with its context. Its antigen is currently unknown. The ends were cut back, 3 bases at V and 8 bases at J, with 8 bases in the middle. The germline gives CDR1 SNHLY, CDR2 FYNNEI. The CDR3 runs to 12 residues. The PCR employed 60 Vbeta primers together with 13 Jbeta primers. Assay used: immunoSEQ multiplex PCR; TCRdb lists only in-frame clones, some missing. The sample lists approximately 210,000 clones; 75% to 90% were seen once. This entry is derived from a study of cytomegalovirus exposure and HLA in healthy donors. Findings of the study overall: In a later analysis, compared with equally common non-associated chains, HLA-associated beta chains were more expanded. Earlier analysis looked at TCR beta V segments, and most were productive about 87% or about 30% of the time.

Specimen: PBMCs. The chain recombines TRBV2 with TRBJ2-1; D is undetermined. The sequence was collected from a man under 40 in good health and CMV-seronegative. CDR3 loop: CASSDRVYEQFF. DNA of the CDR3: TGTGCCAGCAGTGATCGGGTTTATGAGCAGTTCTTC.